This T cell receptor (beta chain) is drawn from a study of T cell repertoires in cytomegalovirus infection. Overall study: Recently identified HLA-C-restricted and well-studied HLA-B-restricted CMV epitopes were used. Carrying CMV and the relevant HLA type showed in public TCR beta signatures.

Study-wide findings and caveats: HLA-C-restricted CMV clonotypes gave the most frequent clonotype in two of eight donors.

V lost 5 bases and J lost 1, with 15 bases in between. Per the germline V gene, CDR1 is MNHEY and CDR2 is SMNVEV (reference sequence). The CDR3 covers 16 residues. With respect to this clonotype: Its antigen is undetermined.

A single record per CDR3 protein comes from TCRdb applying MiXCR to the reads. This sample carries about 350,000 distinct CDR3 sequences, about 35% of them seen once, and the ten largest clones take less than 15%. The V and J genes are TRBV27 and TRBJ2-1; D might be TRBD1 (6 bases). The receptor comes from a human donor in good health (CMV status not recorded). Some clones in this sample may be carry-over from other donors' samples. The source material was cultured PBMCs, sampled from culture after CMV antigen stimulation. In nucleotides, the CDR3 is TGTGCCAGCAGTCAAACAGGGCACTTGTCCTACAATGAGCAGTTCTTC. Protein sequence: CASSQTGHLSYNEQFF.